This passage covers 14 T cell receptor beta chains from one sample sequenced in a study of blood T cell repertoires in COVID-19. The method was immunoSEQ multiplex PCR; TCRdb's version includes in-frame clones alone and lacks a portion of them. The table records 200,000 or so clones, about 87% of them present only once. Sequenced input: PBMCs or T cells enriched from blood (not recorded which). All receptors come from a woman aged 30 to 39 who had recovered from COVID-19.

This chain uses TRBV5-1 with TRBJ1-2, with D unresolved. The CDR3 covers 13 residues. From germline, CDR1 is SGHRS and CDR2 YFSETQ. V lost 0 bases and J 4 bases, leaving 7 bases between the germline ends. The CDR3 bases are TGCGCCAGCAGCTTGGAGGCGGTCTATGGCTACACCTTC. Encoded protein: CASSLEAVYGYTF.

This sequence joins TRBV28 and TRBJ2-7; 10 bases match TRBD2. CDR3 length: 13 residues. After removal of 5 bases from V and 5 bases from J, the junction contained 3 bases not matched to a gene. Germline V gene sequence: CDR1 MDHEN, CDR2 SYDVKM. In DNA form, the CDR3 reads TGTGCCAGCAGTACGGGACTAGCGAACGAGCAGTACTTC. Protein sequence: CASSTGLANEQYF.

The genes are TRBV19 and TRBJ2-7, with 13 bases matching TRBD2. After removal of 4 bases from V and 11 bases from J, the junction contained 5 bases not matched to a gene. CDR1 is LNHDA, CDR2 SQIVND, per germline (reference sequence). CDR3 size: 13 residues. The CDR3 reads CASSTGTSGAEYF. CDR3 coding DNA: TGTGCCAGTAGTACCGGGACTAGCGGGGCCGAGTACTTC.

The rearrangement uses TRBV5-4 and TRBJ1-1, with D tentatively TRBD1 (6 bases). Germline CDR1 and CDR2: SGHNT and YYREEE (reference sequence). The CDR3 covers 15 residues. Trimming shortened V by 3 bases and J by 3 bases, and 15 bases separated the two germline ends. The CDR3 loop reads CASSWGGRLHTEAFF. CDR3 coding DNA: TGTGCCAGCAGCTGGGGGGGCAGGTTACACACTGAAGCTTTCTTT.

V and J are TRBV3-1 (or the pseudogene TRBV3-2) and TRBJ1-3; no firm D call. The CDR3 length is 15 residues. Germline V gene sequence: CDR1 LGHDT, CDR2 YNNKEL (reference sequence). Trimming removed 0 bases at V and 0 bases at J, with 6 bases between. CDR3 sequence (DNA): TGTGCCAGCAGCCAAGATCGGTCCTCTGGAAACACCATATATTTT. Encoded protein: CASSQDRSSGNTIYF.

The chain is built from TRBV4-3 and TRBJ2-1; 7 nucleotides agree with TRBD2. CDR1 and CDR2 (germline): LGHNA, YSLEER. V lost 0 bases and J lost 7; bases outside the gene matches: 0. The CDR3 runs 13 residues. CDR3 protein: CASSQERGNEQFF. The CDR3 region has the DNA TGCGCCAGCAGCCAAGAGCGGGGGAATGAGCAGTTCTTC.

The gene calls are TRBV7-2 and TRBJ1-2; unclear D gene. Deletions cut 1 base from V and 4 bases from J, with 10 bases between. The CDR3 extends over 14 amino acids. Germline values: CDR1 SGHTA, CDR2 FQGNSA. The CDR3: CASSLVGSPYGYTF. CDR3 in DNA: TGTGCCAGCAGCTTAGTTGGCAGTCCCTATGGCTACACCTTC.

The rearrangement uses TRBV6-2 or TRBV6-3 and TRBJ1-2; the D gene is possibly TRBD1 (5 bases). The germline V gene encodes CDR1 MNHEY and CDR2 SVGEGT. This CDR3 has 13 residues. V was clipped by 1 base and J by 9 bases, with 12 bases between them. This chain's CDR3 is CASSYLGEDRYTF. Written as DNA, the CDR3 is TGTGCCAGCAGTTACTTGGGGGAGGATCGCTACACCTTC.

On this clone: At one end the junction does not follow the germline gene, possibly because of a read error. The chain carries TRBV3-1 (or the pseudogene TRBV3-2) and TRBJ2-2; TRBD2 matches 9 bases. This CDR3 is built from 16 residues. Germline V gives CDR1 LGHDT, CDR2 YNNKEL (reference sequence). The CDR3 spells CVSSQVAGGRTGELFF. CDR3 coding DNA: TGTGTCAGCAGCCAGGTCGCGGGGGGGAGAACCGGGGAGCTGTTTTTT.

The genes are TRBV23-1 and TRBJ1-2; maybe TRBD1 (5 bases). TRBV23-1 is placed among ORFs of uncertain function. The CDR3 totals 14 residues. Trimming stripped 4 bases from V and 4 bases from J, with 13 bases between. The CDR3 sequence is CASSPYQGSYGYTF. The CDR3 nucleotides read TGCGCCAGCAGTCCTTACCAGGGCTCCTATGGCTACACCTTC.

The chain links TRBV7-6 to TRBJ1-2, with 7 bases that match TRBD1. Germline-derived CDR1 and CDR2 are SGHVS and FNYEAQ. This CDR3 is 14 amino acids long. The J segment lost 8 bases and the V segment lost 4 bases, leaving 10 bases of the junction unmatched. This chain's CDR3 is CASSSGQISWGYTF. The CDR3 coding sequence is TGTGCCAGCAGCTCGGGACAGATCTCCTGGGGCTACACCTTC.

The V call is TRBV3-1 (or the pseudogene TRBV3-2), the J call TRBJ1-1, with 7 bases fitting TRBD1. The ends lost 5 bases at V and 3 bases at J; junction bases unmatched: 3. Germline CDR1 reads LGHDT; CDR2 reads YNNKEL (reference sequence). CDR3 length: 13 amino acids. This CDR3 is CASSYGQDTEAFF. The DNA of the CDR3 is TGTGCCAGCAGCTACGGACAGGACACTGAAGCTTTCTTT.

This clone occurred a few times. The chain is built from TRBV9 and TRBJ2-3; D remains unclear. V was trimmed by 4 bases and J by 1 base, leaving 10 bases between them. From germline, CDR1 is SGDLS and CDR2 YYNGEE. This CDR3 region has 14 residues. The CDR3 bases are TGTGCCAGCAGCCCGAACATGGGCACAGATACGCAGTATTTT. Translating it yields CASSPNMGTDTQYF.

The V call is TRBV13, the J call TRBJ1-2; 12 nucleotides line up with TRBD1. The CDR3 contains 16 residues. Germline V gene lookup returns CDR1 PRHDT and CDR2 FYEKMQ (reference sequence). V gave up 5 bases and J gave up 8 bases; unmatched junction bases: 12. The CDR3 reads CASSEGGQGARIGYTF. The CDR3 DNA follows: TGTGCCAGCAGCGAAGGGGGACAGGGGGCGCGAATCGGCTACACCTTC.